These 23 T cell receptor beta chains originate from one sample sequenced in a study of OX40 agonist ivuxolimab in advanced cancers. Data came from immunoSEQ multiplex PCR; TCRdb stores just in-frame clones and leaves some out. In the table there are about 61,000 clones, 80% to 95% of which are singletons. This specimen consisted of CD4+ or CD8+ T cells sorted from blood, obtained in a trial of the OX40 agonist ivuxolimab. These receptors were obtained from an adult with an advanced solid tumor such as melanoma, head and neck, liver or kidney cancer.

V usage is TRBV9 and J usage is TRBJ2-1; 9 nucleotides match TRBD2. This CDR3 has 21 amino acids. The trim removed 3 bases at V and 5 bases at J, leaving 24 bases unmatched. Per germline, CDR1 SGDLS and CDR2 YYNGEE. Written as DNA, the CDR3 is TGTGCCAGCAGCGAGCGTAGTGGAATCAGCGGGGGGTATAAGGTGGACAATGAGCAGTTCTTC. It translates to CASSERSGISGGYKVDNEQFF.

The chain joins TRBV4-3 to TRBJ2-1, with D tentatively TRBD2 (5 bases). Trimming pared 5 bases from V and 7 bases from J, leaving 12 bases between. The CDR3 extends over 13 amino acids. Germline V CDR1 and CDR2: LGHNA, YSLEER. This CDR3 is CASSSAEGNEQFF. Here the CDR3 DNA reads TGCGCCAGCAGCTCCGCCGAGGGTAATGAGCAGTTCTTC.

The chain recombines TRBV6-5 with TRBJ1-1, with D possibly matching TRBD1 (6 bases). The CDR3 contains 14 residues. The germline V and J ends were trimmed by 7 bases and 5 bases, with 17 bases remaining between them. Germline V gives CDR1 MNHEY, CDR2 SVGAGI. The CDR3 reads CASTAQGMRTEAFF. The DNA for the CDR3 is TGTGCCAGCACCGCGCAGGGGATGAGAACTGAAGCTTTCTTT.

The chain is built from TRBV7-4 and TRBJ2-5, with 7 bases identical to TRBD2. Unmatched junction bases numbered 14, after V lost 5 bases and J lost 5 bases. The germline V gene encodes CDR1 SGHVT and CDR2 SQSDAQ. The CDR3 runs 16 residues. The CDR3 DNA reads TGTGCCAGCAGCCCCGATGAGCCCGGGGGGTGGGAGACCCAGTACTTC. It codes for CASSPDEPGGWETQYF.

The J gene is TRBJ1-5, the V gene TRBV28; D ambiguous. Germline values: CDR1 MDHEN, CDR2 SYDVKM. The CDR3 runs 14 residues. The V and J ends lost 10 bases and 3 bases respectively, with 16 bases between them. The CDR3 sequence is CATNDRTFNQPQHF. For the CDR3, the DNA is TGTGCCACCAACGATCGGACCTTCAATCAGCCCCAGCATTTT.

The chain carries TRBV5-5 and TRBJ2-7; no definite D call. The CDR3 length is 13 residues. V gave up 1 base and J gave up 5 bases, with 10 bases separating them. Germline CDR1 is SGHKS and CDR2 is YYEKEE (reference sequence). The CDR3 DNA reads as TGTGCCAGCAGCTTGTATGTGGCCCACGAGCAGTACGTC. Encoded protein: CASSLYVAHEQYV.

The chain links TRBV19 to TRBJ2-7; TRBD2 matches 7 bases. The V gene end was trimmed by 10 bases and the J gene end by 2 bases; junction bases not matched to a gene: 5. This CDR3 is 12 amino acids long. The germline gives CDR1 LNHDA, CDR2 SQIVND (reference sequence). CDR3 sequence (DNA): TGTGCCACCCGGGACTATACCTACGAGCAGTACTTC. It encodes CATRDYTYEQYF.

The rearrangement uses TRBV28 and TRBJ2-5; 11 nucleotides line up with TRBD2. V lost 5 bases and J lost 3; bases outside the gene matches: 2. The CDR3 totals 14 residues. Looked up from germline, CDR1 is MDHEN and CDR2 is SYDVKM. The CDR3 here is CASSTLAGEETQYF. The CDR3 DNA reads as TGTGCCAGCAGTACACTAGCGGGGGAAGAGACCCAGTACTTC.

This chain uses TRBV7-2 with TRBJ2-1, with D unresolved. Germline CDR1 is SGHTA and CDR2 is FQGNSA. There are 15 residues in the CDR3. Trimming took 1 base from V and 0 from J, leaving 7 bases between them. CDR3 DNA sequence: TGTGCCAGCAGCTTAGGTGCAGCCTCCTACAATGAGCAGTTCTTC. Its protein is CASSLGAASYNEQFF.

The V call is TRBV7-9, the J call TRBJ1-1; D not resolved. Germline CDR1 and CDR2: SEHNR and FQNEAQ (reference sequence). V shed 1 base and J shed 8 bases, with 5 bases lying between them. CDR3 size: 11 residues. In nucleotides, the CDR3 is TGTGCCAGCAGCTTAGAGGCGGAAGCTTTCTTT. It yields the protein CASSLEAEAFF.

The gene calls are TRBV4-3 and TRBJ1-1, with D maybe TRBD1 (5 bases). Germline loops: CDR1 LGHNA, CDR2 YSLEER. Trimming removed 0 bases at V and 5 bases at J, with 16 bases between. The CDR3 runs 16 residues. The CDR3 region has the DNA TGCGCCAGCAGCCAAGATCCCGTTTCAGGGAAGACTGAAGCTTTCTTT. It encodes CASSQDPVSGKTEAFF.

This chain joins TRBV6-6 and TRBJ1-2; no reliable D call. Looked up from germline, CDR1 is MNHNY and CDR2 is SVGAGI (reference sequence). This CDR3 has 11 residues. V was clipped by 2 bases and J by 9 bases, with 7 bases between them. The CDR3 is CASSYGESYTF. The CDR3 coding sequence is TGTGCCAGCAGTTACGGGGAAAGCTACACCTTC.

V usage is TRBV11-2 and J usage is TRBJ1-3, with unresolved D. The CDR3 has 12 residues. Germline V gene lookup returns CDR1 SGHAT and CDR2 FQNNGV. V lost 6 bases, J lost 9 bases, and 12 bases lay in between. The DNA for the CDR3 is TGTGCCAGCAGGAATTTTGGTAGCACCATATATTTT. Residues: CASRNFGSTIYF.

V and J are TRBV30 and TRBJ1-2; D gene uncertain. Germline values: CDR1 GTSNPN, CDR2 SVGIG (reference sequence). Trimming pared 4 bases from V and 4 bases from J, leaving 10 bases between. The CDR3 covers 12 residues. CDR3 DNA sequence: TGTGCCTGGACCCATGGAGGCTATGGCTACACCTTC. Protein: CAWTHGGYGYTF.

This chain joins TRBV13 and TRBJ2-1, with TRBD2 matching over 12 bases. The V gene's germline CDR1 is PRHDT and CDR2 FYEKMQ (reference sequence). CDR3 length: 16 residues. After removal of 5 bases from V and 4 bases from J, the junction contained 6 bases not matched to a gene. The CDR3 DNA reads TGTGCCAGCAGCCCTAGGGGACTAGCGGGTTACAATGAGCAGTTCTTC. As protein: CASSPRGLAGYNEQFF.

The CDR3 reads CASSFSYDQETQYF. The CDR3 DNA follows: TGTGCCAGCAGCTTTTCGTACGACCAAGAGACCCAGTACTTC. J is TRBJ2-5 and V is TRBV7-9; no clear D. The CDR3 consists of 14 residues. The germline V and J ends were trimmed by 3 bases and 0 bases, with 8 bases remaining between them. CDR1 and CDR2 from the germline V gene are SEHNR and FQNEAQ (reference sequence). The variable domain in full, with the rest retrieved from reference TRBV7-9 and TRBJ2-5, is DTGVSQNPRHKITKRGQNVTFRCDPISEHNRLYWYRQTLGQGPEFLTYFQNEAQLEKSRLLSDRFSAERPKGSFSTLEIQRTEQGDSAMYLCASSFSYDQETQYFGPGTRLLVL.

V gene TRBV19 combines with J gene TRBJ2-1; 7 nucleotides align to TRBD1. The CDR3 has 11 amino acids. Germline CDR1 and CDR2: LNHDA and SQIVND (reference sequence). Germline trimming cut 9 bases from V and 7 bases from J; bases unmatched to any gene: 3. CDR3 residues: CASHRGNEQFF. Written as DNA, the CDR3 is TGTGCCAGCCACAGGGGTAATGAGCAGTTCTTC.

This clone appeared once. V gene TRBV21-1 combines with J gene TRBJ2-7; the table calls TRBD2, which could not be checked here. TRBV21-1 is an annotated pseudogene. The CDR3 contains 16 residues. The chain's CDR3 is CASSKALVGDLGEQYV. The CDR3 nucleotides are TGTGCCAGCAGCAAAGCCCTAGTCGGAGATCTCGGGGAGCAGTACGTC.

This clone occurred a few times. This sequence joins TRBV5-4 and TRBJ1-3; D possibly corresponds to TRBD1 (6 bases). CDR3 size: 16 residues. From germline, CDR1 is SGHNT and CDR2 YYREEE (reference sequence). The V and J ends lost 4 bases and 0 bases respectively, with 14 bases between them. The DNA for the CDR3 is TGTGCCAGCAGCCCGGGAGGGGGTTTCTCTGGAAACACCATATATTTT. It codes for CASSPGGGFSGNTIYF. The whole variable domain, filled in from reference TRBV5-4 and TRBJ1-3, reads ETGVTQSPTHLIKTRGQQVTLRCSSQSGHNTVSWYQQALGQGPQFIFQYYREEENGRGNFPPRFSGLQFPNYSSELNVNALELDDSALYLCASSPGGGFSGNTIYFGEGSWLTVV.

V and J are TRBV7-2 and TRBJ1-5, with D hard to call. This CDR3 spans 13 amino acids. Per germline, CDR1 SGHTA and CDR2 FQGNSA. The ends were cut back, 3 bases at V and 7 bases at J, with 10 bases in the middle. CDR3 in DNA: TGTGCCAGCAGCTTTGGGTTGAGGCAGCCCCAGCATTTT. Amino acid sequence: CASSFGLRQPQHF.

V usage is TRBV4-2 and J usage is TRBJ1-1, with D hard to call. This CDR3 region has 16 residues. Germline assignment: CDR1 LGHNA and CDR2 YNFKEQ. V lost 0 bases to trimming and J lost 3 bases, with 14 bases between them. CDR3 bases: TGTGCCAGCAGCCAAGATGAGGAACCGTTGGACACTGAAGCTTTCTTT. It encodes CASSQDEEPLDTEAFF.

The chain joins TRBV29-1 to TRBJ2-1, with 9 bases that match TRBD2. Germline loops: CDR1 SQVTM, CDR2 ANQGSEA. There are 13 residues in the CDR3. Germline trimming cut 5 bases from V and 7 bases from J; bases unmatched to any gene: 6. The CDR3 protein is CSVLLAGRNEQFF. The CDR3 nucleotides are TGCAGCGTTCTACTAGCGGGCCGTAATGAGCAGTTCTTC.

The chain couples TRBV27 to TRBJ2-1; 7 bases line up with TRBD2. The CDR3 consists of 14 residues. After removal of 5 bases from V and 0 bases from J, the junction contained 1 base not matched to a gene. Germline values: CDR1 MNHEY, CDR2 SMNVEV (reference sequence). In nucleotides, the CDR3 is TGTGCCAGCAGTATAGCGGGCTCCTACAATGAGCAGTTCTTC. Amino acid sequence: CASSIAGSYNEQFF.